A selection of T cell receptor beta chains follows, all from one sample in a study of T cells in Graves' hyperthyroidism and ophthalmopathy. TCRdb reanalysed the multiplex PCR reads using MiXCR and keeps one entry per CDR3 protein. The sample records 210,000 or so distinct CDR3 sequences, 17% being singletons. The specimen sequenced was blood. The source of these receptors is a man aged 50-59 years with Graves' hyperthyroidism. Each CDR3 is given with its conserved first and last residue. D genes are given only for firm matches. Clone size is stated in some rows and not others, as once, few, many or a class when expanded.

j_call d_call clone_size v_call cdr3_aa cdr3_nt
TRBJ2-7 TRBD2 few TRBV5-1 CASSLSLSGGGFYEQYF TGCGCCAGCAGCTTGAGTCTGAGCGGGGGGGGTTTCTACGAGCAGTACTTC
TRBJ2-7 TRBD2 many TRBV6-2/TRBV6-3 CASSYSSGSIRYEQYF TGTGCCAGCAGTTATTCTAGCGGGAGTATTCGGTACGAGCAGTACTTC
TRBJ2-7 . . TRBV6-2/TRBV6-3 CASSVRDAAYEQYF TGTGCCAGCAGTGTCCGGGACGCAGCCTACGAGCAGTACTTC
TRBJ2-1 TRBD2 . TRBV25-1 CASSGPTSGSGYEQFF TGTGCCAGCAGTGGCCCGACTAGCGGGAGTGGATATGAGCAGTTCTTC
TRBJ2-1 TRBD2 . TRBV12-3/TRBV12-4 CASSWSGGNNEQFF TGTGCCAGCAGTTGGAGCGGGGGGAACAATGAGCAGTTCTTC
TRBJ2-7 TRBD2 many TRBV2 CASSEHGGSSYEQYF TGTGCCAGCAGTGAACATGGCGGGAGCTCCTACGAGCAGTACTTC
TRBJ2-5 TRBD1 few TRBV6-2/TRBV6-3 CASTSYGTGEQETQYF TGTGCCAGCACCTCCTATGGGACAGGGGAGCAGGAGACCCAGTACTTC
TRBJ1-1 . . TRBV28 CVSTSLGVSAFF TGTGTCAGCACCTCCCTGGGGGTTTCGGCTTTCTTT
TRBJ1-5 . many TRBV3-1 CASSHRDNQPQHF TGTGCCAGCAGCCACCGGGACAATCAGCCCCAGCATTTT
TRBJ1-5 . many TRBV28 CASSLLTRQYSNQPQHF TGTGCCAGCAGTTTGTTAACCCGACAGTATAGCAATCAGCCCCAGCATTTT
TRBJ2-5 . many TRBV19 CASSVRKTAAIKETQYF TGTGCCAGTAGTGTCAGAAAGACGGCCGCAATAAAAGAGACCCAGTACTTC
TRBJ1-5 . few TRBV6-2/TRBV6-3 CASSYLQGRAQPQHF TGTGCCAGCAGTTACCTACAGGGTAGGGCTCAGCCCCAGCATTTT
TRBJ2-3 . few TRBV20-1 CSAGSMNTDTQYF TGCAGTGCTGGATCTATGAACACAGATACGCAGTATTTT
TRBJ2-2 TRBD1 . TRBV6-9 CASSWDRDYNTGELFF TGTGCCAGCAGTTGGGACAGGGACTACAACACCGGGGAGCTGTTTTTT
TRBJ2-5 . . TRBV9 CASSGDPSGTQYF TGTGCCAGCAGCGGCGACCCATCGGGGACCCAGTACTTC
TRBJ2-7 TRBD1 many TRBV30 CAWSGTGSYEQYF TGTGCCTGGAGTGGGACAGGGTCCTACGAGCAGTACTTC
TRBJ1-3 . many TRBV4-1 CASSRTTGAGNTIYF TGCGCCAGCAGCCGAACAACAGGTGCTGGAAACACCATATATTTT
TRBJ2-7 . . TRBV6-2/TRBV6-3 CASSYSGESSYEQYF TGTGCCAGCAGTTACTCGGGGGAGAGCTCCTACGAGCAGTACTTC
TRBJ1-2 . . TRBV28 CASSFLSGYYGYTF TGTGCCAGCAGTTTTTTATCGGGGTACTATGGCTACACCTTC
TRBJ2-2 TRBD1 many TRBV27 CASSPLDRVGAGELFF TGTGCCAGCAGTCCCCTGGACAGGGTGGGGGCCGGGGAGCTGTTTTTT
TRBJ2-7 . many TRBV30 CAWSVGRPYEQYF TGTGCCTGGAGTGTTGGCAGACCCTACGAGCAGTACTTC
TRBJ2-5 . . TRBV4-2 CASSQETSFETQYF TGTGCCAGCAGCCAAGAAACTAGCTTCGAGACCCAGTACTTC
TRBJ2-7 . many TRBV7-2 CASSERGLGHEQYF TGTGCCAGCAGCGAACGGGGCCTTGGTCACGAGCAGTACTTC
TRBJ2-1 . . TRBV4-1 CASSRLVGNEQFF TGCGCCAGCAGCCGATTGGTCGGCAATGAGCAGTTCTTC
TRBJ2-7 . many TRBV11-2 CASSLFRGSTYEQYF TGTGCCAGCAGCTTATTCCGGGGGTCGACCTACGAGCAGTACTTC
TRBJ1-5 . many TRBV28 CASSVNRENQPQHF TGTGCCAGCAGTGTCAACAGGGAAAATCAGCCCCAGCATTTT
TRBJ2-5 . many TRBV6-1 CASSLTKPDWQVTQYF TGTGCCAGCAGTCTAACCAAACCGGACTGGCAGGTGACCCAGTACTTC
TRBJ1-2 . many TRBV18 CASSPPNPDGYTF TGTGCCAGCTCACCACCGAATCCAGATGGCTACACCTTC